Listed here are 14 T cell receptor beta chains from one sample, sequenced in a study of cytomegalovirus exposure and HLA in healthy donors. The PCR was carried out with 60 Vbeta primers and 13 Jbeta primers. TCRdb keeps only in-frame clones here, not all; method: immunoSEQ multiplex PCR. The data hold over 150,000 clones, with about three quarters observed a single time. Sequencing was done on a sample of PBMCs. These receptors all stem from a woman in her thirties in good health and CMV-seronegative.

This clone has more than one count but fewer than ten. This CDR3 reads CAWSGFWGGANLGELFF. The CDR3 nucleotides are TGTGCCTGGAGTGGTTTTTGGGGGGGGGCTAACCTCGGGGAGCTGTTTTTT. The rearrangement links TRBV30 to TRBJ2-2; possibly TRBD2 for D (7 bases). The V gene lost 1 base and the J gene lost 7 bases, with 22 bases spanning the gap. Germline CDR1 GTSNPN, CDR2 SVGIG (reference sequence). This CDR3 contains 17 residues.

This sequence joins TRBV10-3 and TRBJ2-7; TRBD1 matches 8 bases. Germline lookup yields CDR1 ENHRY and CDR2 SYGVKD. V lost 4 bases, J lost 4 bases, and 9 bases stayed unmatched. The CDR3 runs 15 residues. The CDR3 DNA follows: TGTGCCATCAGTGGGGCGGCGACAGGGGATTACGAGCAGTACTTC. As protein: CAISGAATGDYEQYF.

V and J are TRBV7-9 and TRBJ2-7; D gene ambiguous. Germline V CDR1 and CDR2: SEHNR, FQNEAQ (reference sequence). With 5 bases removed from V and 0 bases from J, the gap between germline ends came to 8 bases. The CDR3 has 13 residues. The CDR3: CASSDPGSYEQYF. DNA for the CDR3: TGTGCCAGCAGCGATCCGGGCTCCTACGAGCAGTACTTC.

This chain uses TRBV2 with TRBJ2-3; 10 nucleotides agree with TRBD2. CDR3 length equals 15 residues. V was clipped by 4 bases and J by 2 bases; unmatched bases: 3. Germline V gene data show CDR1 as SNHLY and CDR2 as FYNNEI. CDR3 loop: CASSGLAGFTDTQYF. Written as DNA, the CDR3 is TGTGCCAGCAGTGGACTAGCGGGTTTCACAGATACGCAGTATTTT. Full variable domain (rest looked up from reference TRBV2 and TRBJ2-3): EPEVTQTPSHQVTQMGQEVILRCVPISNHLYFYWYRQILGQKVEFLVSFYNNEISEKSEIFDDQFSVERPDGSNFTLKIRSTKLEDSAMYFCASSGLAGFTDTQYFGPGTRLTVL.

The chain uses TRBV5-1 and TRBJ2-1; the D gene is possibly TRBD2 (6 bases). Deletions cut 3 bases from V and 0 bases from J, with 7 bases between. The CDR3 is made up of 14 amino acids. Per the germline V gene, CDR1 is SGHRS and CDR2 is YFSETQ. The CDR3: CASSSEGSYNEQFF. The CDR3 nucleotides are TGCGCCAGCAGCTCGGAGGGCTCCTACAATGAGCAGTTCTTC.

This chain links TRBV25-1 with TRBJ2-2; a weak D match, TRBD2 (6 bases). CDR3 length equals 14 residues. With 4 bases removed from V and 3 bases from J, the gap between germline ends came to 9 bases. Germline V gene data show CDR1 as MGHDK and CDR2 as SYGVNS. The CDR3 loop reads CASSAGVYTGELFF. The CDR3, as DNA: TGTGCCAGCAGTGCGGGAGTTTACACCGGGGAGCTGTTTTTT.

The CDR3 DNA follows: TGTGCCAGCAGCCCCCGGGACTTAAGTAGTGAGACCCAGTACTTC. Translated: CASSPRDLSSETQYF. The V gene is TRBV7-9, the J gene TRBJ2-5, with a weak D call TRBD2 (6 bases). Germline V gene lookup returns CDR1 SEHNR and CDR2 FQNEAQ (reference sequence). The ends were cut back, 5 bases at V and 5 bases at J, with 18 bases in the middle. This CDR3 has 15 residues.

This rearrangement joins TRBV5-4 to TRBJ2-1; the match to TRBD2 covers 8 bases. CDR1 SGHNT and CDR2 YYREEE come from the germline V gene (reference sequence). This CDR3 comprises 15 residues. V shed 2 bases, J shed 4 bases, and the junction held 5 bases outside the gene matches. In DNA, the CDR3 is TGTGCCAGCAGCTTTACTAGCGGCTCTTACAATGAGCAGTTCTTC. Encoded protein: CASSFTSGSYNEQFF.

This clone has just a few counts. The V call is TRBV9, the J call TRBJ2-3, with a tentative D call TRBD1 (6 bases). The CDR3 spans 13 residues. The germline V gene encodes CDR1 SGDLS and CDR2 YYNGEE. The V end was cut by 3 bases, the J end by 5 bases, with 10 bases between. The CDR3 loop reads CASSGGLVDTQYF. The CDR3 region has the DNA TGTGCCAGCAGCGGGGGGCTGGTAGATACGCAGTATTTT.

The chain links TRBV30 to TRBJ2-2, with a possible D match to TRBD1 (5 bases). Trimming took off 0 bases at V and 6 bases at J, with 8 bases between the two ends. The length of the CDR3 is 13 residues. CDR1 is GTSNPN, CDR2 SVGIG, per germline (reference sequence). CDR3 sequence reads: CAWSVSRAGELFF. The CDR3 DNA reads TGTGCCTGGAGTGTGTCCAGGGCCGGGGAGCTGTTTTTT.

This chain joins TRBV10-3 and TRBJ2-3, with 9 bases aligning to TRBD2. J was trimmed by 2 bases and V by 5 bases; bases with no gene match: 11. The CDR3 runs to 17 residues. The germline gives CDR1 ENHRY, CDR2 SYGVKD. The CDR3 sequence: CAISSRTLAGNTDTQYF. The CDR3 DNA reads TGTGCCATCAGTTCCCGGACACTAGCGGGCAACACAGATACGCAGTATTTT.

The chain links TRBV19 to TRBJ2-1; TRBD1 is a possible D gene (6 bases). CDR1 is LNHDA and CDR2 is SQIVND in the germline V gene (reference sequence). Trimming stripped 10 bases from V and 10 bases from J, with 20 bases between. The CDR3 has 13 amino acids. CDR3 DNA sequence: TGTGCCACCCATGACGGAGTCCAGGGGGAGCAGTTCTTC. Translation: CATHDGVQGEQFF.

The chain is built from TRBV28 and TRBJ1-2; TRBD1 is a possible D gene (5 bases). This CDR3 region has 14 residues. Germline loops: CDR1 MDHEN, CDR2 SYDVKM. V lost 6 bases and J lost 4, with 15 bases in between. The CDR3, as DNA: TGTGCCAGCAGGCAGGGAGGTGCTCCCTATGGCTACACCTTC. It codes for CASRQGGAPYGYTF.

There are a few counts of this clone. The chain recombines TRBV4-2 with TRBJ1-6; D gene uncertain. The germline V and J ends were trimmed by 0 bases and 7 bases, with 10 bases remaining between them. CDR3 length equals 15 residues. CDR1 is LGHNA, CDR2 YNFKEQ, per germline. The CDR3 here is CASSQDPGRNSPLHF. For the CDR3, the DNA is TGTGCCAGCAGCCAAGACCCGGGTCGCAATTCACCCCTCCACTTT.